A single sample gave rise to the 18 T cell receptor beta chains below, sequenced in a study of regulatory T cells in long-lasting Graves disease (TCRdb year 2021). The method was multiplex PCR. The sequencer listed for this sample is Illumina HiSeq 4000. CDR3 regions were amplified by Arm-PCR with iRepertoire HTBI primers to construct TCR beta libraries. TCRdb reprocessed the public reads (quality trimming at Q25 with fastp, clone calling with MiXCR) and kept in-frame beta chains. One record per CDR3 amino acid sequence lists the most common genes and DNA. The sample table shows 530,000 or so distinct CDR3 sequences, and roughly 12% are seen once. In total, the top ten clones hold roughly 10% of the sample. According to the study, the label for this sample's time point signals: newly diagnosed GD, antithyroid drugs for less than 3 months. For both TCR sequencing and RNA sequencing, RNA was extracted from PBMCs using TRIzol.

In addition, the sample was reused for a study of T cells in Graves' hyperthyroidism and ophthalmopathy.

The sequences come from peripheral blood mononuclear cells (PBMCs), collected at new diagnosis, from a patient treated with antithyroid drugs. These receptors all come from a man younger than 40 with Graves disease. Donor details come from another sample of the same person, matched by shared clones.

V is TRBV20-1 and J is TRBJ2-3; a weak D match, TRBD2 (6 bases). The CDR3 length is 15 residues. Trimming pared 5 bases from V and 2 bases from J, leaving 17 bases between. CDR1 DFQATT and CDR2 SNEGSKA come from the germline V gene (reference sequence). CDR3 nucleotides: TGCAGTGCTCCGATCCGGGGCGGGGTCACAGATACGCAGTATTTT. It specifies CSAPIRGGVTDTQYF.

This clonotype was seen ten or more times. The J gene is TRBJ1-5, the V gene TRBV2, with 8 bases fitting TRBD1. The CDR3 sequence is 15 residues long. The germline V gene has CDR1 SNHLY and CDR2 FYNNEI. V was clipped by 1 base and J by 2 bases; unmatched bases: 1. CDR3 protein: CASSEEGQGNQPQHF. CDR3 in DNA: TGTGCCAGCAGTGAAGAGGGACAGGGCAATCAGCCCCAGCATTTT.

In its sample, this clonotype was seen many times. The gene calls are TRBV28 and TRBJ2-5; D might be TRBD1 (6 bases). Germline V gene sequence: CDR1 MDHEN, CDR2 SYDVKM. Deletions cut 3 bases from V and 2 bases from J, with 16 bases between. This CDR3 contains 16 residues. The CDR3 bases are TGTGCCAGCAGTTTGCCGGGACAAGCGTTTCAAGAGACCCAGTACTTC. This codes for CASSLPGQAFQETQYF. Supplemented by reference TRBV28 and TRBJ2-5, the full variable domain reads DVKVTQSSRYLVKRTGEKVFLECVQDMDHENMFWYRQDPGLGLRLIYFSYDVKMKEKGDIPEGYSVSREKKERFSLILESASTNQTSMYLCASSLPGQAFQETQYFGPGTRLLVL.

This clonotype has a count of ten or more. V usage is TRBV29-1 and J usage is TRBJ2-1; unclear D gene. CDR1 and CDR2 (germline): SQVTM, ANQGSEA. V lost 7 bases and J lost 8, with 18 bases in between. The CDR3 contains 13 residues. CDR3 residues: CSGPRGVGDEQFF. The CDR3 nucleotides are TGCAGCGGGCCCCGCGGAGTGGGTGATGAGCAGTTCTTC.

This clonotype has just a few counts. The chain recombines TRBV5-1 with TRBJ1-4; 8 nucleotides match TRBD1. Germline lookup yields CDR1 SGHRS and CDR2 YFSETQ. The CDR3 loop spans 15 amino acids. V lost 6 bases, J lost 1 base, and 5 bases stayed unmatched. DNA of the CDR3: TGCGCCAGCAATCGCAGGGGGCAAACTAATGAAAAACTGTTTTTT. The encoded protein is CASNRRGQTNEKLFF.

This clonotype came up many times. The J gene is TRBJ1-1, the V gene TRBV15, with 7 nucleotides matching TRBD1. The CDR3 runs 16 residues. J was trimmed by 1 base and V by 1 base; bases with no gene match: 6. CDR1 is LNHNV and CDR2 is YYDKDF in the germline V gene (reference sequence). The DNA of the CDR3 is TGTGCCACCAGCAGAGCCCGATCAGGGGGGAACACTGAAGCTTTCTTT. This sequence encodes CATSRARSGGNTEAFF.

The table lists this clonotype with many counts. The chain is built from TRBV18 and TRBJ2-7; 8 positions match TRBD2. The CDR3 is 13 residues long. The J segment lost 4 bases and the V segment lost 6 bases, leaving 5 bases of the junction unmatched. The germline V gene has CDR1 KGHSH and CDR2 LQKENI. CDR3 sequence reads: CASSLGLVYEQYF. The DNA of the CDR3 is TGTGCCAGCTCGCTGGGACTAGTGTACGAGCAGTACTTC. Looking up the rest from reference TRBV18 and TRBJ2-7 gives the full variable domain: NAGVMQNPRHLVRRRGQEARLRCSPMKGHSHVYWYRQLPEEGLKFMVYLQKENIIDESGMPKERFSAEFPKEGPSILRIQQVVRGDSAAYFCASSLGLVYEQYFGPGTRLTVT.

This clonotype was recorded many times. This chain connects TRBV27 to TRBJ2-7; D is uncertain. This CDR3 comprises 16 residues. Trimming stripped 3 bases from V and 0 bases from J, with 15 bases between. Per the germline V gene, CDR1 is MNHEY and CDR2 is SMNVEV (reference sequence). In DNA form, the CDR3 reads TGTGCCAGCAGTTTGCTAGTGACGACAAACTCCTACGAGCAGTACTTC. Its protein product is CASSLLVTTNSYEQYF.

This clonotype was detected ten times or more. V and J are TRBV6-5 and TRBJ1-1, with TRBD1 matching 8 bases. Germline values: CDR1 MNHEY, CDR2 SVGAGI. There are 15 residues in the CDR3. The V gene end was trimmed by 2 bases and the J gene end by 5 bases; junction bases not matched to a gene: 7. The CDR3 region has the DNA TGTGCCAGCAGTTACGGGTCAGGGGGCCGGACTGAAGCTTTCTTT. This translates into CASSYGSGGRTEAFF.

The chain has TRBV9 and TRBJ2-1, with 10 bases matching TRBD2. The CDR3 consists of 18 residues. Trimming at V came to 3 bases and at J to 2 bases, leaving 11 bases not matched to a gene. Germline assignment: CDR1 SGDLS and CDR2 YYNGEE. The CDR3 region has the DNA TGTGCCAGCAGCGGGCCTAGCGGGAGAGGGATTACCTACAATGAGCAGTTCTTC. Protein: CASSGPSGRGITYNEQFF.

This clonotype was counted at least ten times. The genes are TRBV10-3 and TRBJ1-4; tentative D call: TRBD1 (6 bases). CDR1 is ENHRY and CDR2 is SYGVKD in the germline V gene. CDR3 length equals 14 residues. V was shortened by 9 bases and J by 0 bases, with 11 bases between the two germline ends. The CDR3 loop is CAISGDATNEKLFF. DNA of the CDR3: TGTGCCATATCAGGGGACGCAACTAATGAAAAACTGTTTTTT.

This clonotype occurred a few times. The CDR3 nucleotides are TGTGCCAGCAATAGACCCCGGGACGGTCATCAGGAGCAGTACTTC. Protein: CASNRPRDGHQEQYF. This rearrangement joins TRBV6-1 to TRBJ2-7; D assignment may be TRBD1 or TRBD2 (5 bases each). This CDR3 contains 15 residues. V lost 7 bases to trimming and J lost 7 bases, with 23 bases between them. Germline-derived CDR1 and CDR2 are MNHNS and SASEGT.

This clonotype was observed many times. This rearrangement joins TRBV12-3 or TRBV12-4 to TRBJ2-2, with D tentatively TRBD1 (6 bases). Deletions cut 6 bases from V and 3 bases from J, with 14 bases between. The CDR3 totals 15 residues. This CDR3 is CASSTYGGDTGELFF. The CDR3 DNA follows: TGTGCCAGCAGCACCTATGGGGGCGACACCGGGGAGCTGTTTTTT.

The rearrangement joins TRBV7-2 to TRBJ2-7; tentative D call: TRBD1 (6 bases). The CDR3 covers 16 residues. CDR1 and CDR2 (germline): SGHTA, FQGNSA. V was trimmed by 5 bases and J by 3 bases, leaving 20 bases between them. For the CDR3, the DNA is TGTGCCAGCAGCGATATGGAAAGGGACATGGGCTACGAGCAGTACTTC. As protein: CASSDMERDMGYEQYF.

This clonotype was counted ten times or more. This rearrangement joins TRBV24-1 to TRBJ1-5; 10 bases map to TRBD1. CDR1 is KGHDR, CDR2 SFDVKD, per germline. The CDR3 runs 14 residues. The V and J ends lost 11 bases and 9 bases, in that order; junction bases with no gene match: 12. As DNA, the CDR3 is TGTGCCATCGCGGGACAGGGGCCCCAGAGGCCCCAGCATTTT. Encoded protein: CAIAGQGPQRPQHF.

This clonotype was recorded many times. One end of the junction fails to match germline, which may point to a read error. The V call is TRBV11-2, the J call TRBJ1-1; 7 bases are shared with TRBD1. Germline V gene sequence: CDR1 SGHAT, CDR2 FQNNGV. The CDR3 loop spans 15 amino acids. CDR3 region: CASSTAGGQFAEVFF. CDR3 bases: TGTGCCAGCAGCACCGCAGGGGGGCAGTTCGCTGAAGTTTTCTTT. Complete variable domain (other parts from reference TRBV11-2 and TRBJ1-1): EAGVAQSPRYKIIEKRQSVAFWCNPISGHATLYWYQQILGQGPKLLIQFQNNGVVDDSQLPKDRFSAERLKGVDSTLKIQPAKLEDSAVYLCASSTAGGQFAEVFFGQGTRLTVV.

This chain connects TRBV4-2 to TRBJ2-7; TRBD2 aligns across 7 bases. This CDR3 spans 17 amino acids. The germline V gene has CDR1 LGHNA and CDR2 YNFKEQ. The V and J ends lost 0 bases and 1 base, in that order; junction bases with no gene match: 9. In DNA form, the CDR3 reads TGTGCCAGCAGCCAAGACGGGGGGAAGGGGAGGTCCTACGAGCAGTACTTC. Protein product: CASSQDGGKGRSYEQYF.

This clonotype occurred a few times. The chain joins TRBV19 to TRBJ1-1, with D hard to call. The germline CDR1 and CDR2 sequences are LNHDA and SQIVND (reference sequence). V was clipped by 4 bases and J by 0 bases, with 9 bases between them. The CDR3 runs to 14 residues. CDR3 sequence: CASSTDLVNTEAFF. The CDR3 coding sequence is TGTGCCAGTAGTACGGACTTGGTGAACACTGAAGCTTTCTTT. Based on the CDR3 plus reference TRBV19 and TRBJ1-1, the full variable domain is DGGITQSPKYLFRKEGQNVTLSCEQNLNHDAMYWYRQDPGQGLRLIYYSQIVNDFQKGDIAEGYSVSREKKESFPLTVTSAQKNPTAFYLCASSTDLVNTEAFFGQGTRLTVV.